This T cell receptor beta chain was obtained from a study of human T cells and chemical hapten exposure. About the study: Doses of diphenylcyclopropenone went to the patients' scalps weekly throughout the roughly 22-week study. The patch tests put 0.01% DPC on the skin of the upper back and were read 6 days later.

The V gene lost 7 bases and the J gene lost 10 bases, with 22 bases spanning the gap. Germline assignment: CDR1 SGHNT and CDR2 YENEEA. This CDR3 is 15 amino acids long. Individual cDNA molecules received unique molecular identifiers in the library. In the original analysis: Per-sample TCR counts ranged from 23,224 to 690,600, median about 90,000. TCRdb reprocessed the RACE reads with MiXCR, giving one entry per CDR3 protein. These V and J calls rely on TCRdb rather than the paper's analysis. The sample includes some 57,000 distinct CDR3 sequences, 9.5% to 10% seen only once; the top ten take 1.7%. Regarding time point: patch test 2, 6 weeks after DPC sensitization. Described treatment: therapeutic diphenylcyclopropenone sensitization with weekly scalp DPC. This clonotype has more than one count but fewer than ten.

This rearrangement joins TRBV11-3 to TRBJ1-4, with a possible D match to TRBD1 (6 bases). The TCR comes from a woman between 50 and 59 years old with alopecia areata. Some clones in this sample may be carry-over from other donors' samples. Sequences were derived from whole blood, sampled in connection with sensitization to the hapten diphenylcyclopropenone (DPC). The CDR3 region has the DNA TGTGCCAGCACCATCGGGGGGGCGATGTGGGTAAAACTGTTTTTT. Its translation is CASTIGGAMWVKLFF.